This record concerns one TCR beta chain sequence. The record originates from a study of blood T cell repertoires in COVID-19. About the research overall: There were acute and convalescent COVID-19 samples, and they came from the United States, Italy and Spain. PBMCs, B-cell-depleted T cells, or T cells were the source of the cDNA or gDNA that made up the material.

Seattle cases were enrolled at active infection and followed longitudinally. How the authors handled the data: It was from reference gene primer amplification that nucleated cell counts were estimated. Libraries were prepared by immunoSEQ multiplex PCR; TCRdb keeps only in-frame clonotypes and omits some of them. V and J calls and clone size are copied from that table; D and trimming were computed from the DNA. This table has 270,000 or so clones, roughly 80% appearing once. The germline V gene has CDR1 MNHNY and CDR2 SVGAGI (reference sequence). Trimming removed 5 bases from V and 4 bases from J; junction bases left unmatched: 4. The CDR3 has 13 residues.

The clonotype comes from a human donor with COVID-19, enrolled during active disease. The donor label of this sample is uncertain. Sequenced sample: peripheral blood. The gene calls are TRBV6-6 and TRBJ1-2; 7 bases map to TRBD1. The CDR3 DNA is TGTGCCAGCAGTGACAGGGTCACCTATGGCTACACCTTC. Amino acids: CASSDRVTYGYTF.